A single sample is the source of the 25 T cell receptor beta chains below, sequenced in a study of post-analysis software for immune sequencing data. Presence of unique molecular identifiers characterized the TCR beta cDNA libraries. Using its own MiXCR run on the PCR reads, TCRdb lists one record per CDR3 protein. This sample has 650,000 to 850,000 distinct CDR3 sequences, with about 57% found just once. These receptors' antigens are unknown. Study outcomes and limitations: Included in a set of a handful of TRBV segments more frequent in patients than controls were TRBV5-6, TRBV5-1 and TRBV20-1.

The sample comprised blood. These receptor sequences come from a girl between 5 and 17 years old with multiple sclerosis.

This clonotype was seen only a few times. This chain joins TRBV7-2 and TRBJ2-3, with D possibly TRBD1 on 6 matching bases. CDR3 size: 17 residues. Trimming pared 1 base from V and 5 bases from J, leaving 19 bases between. Germline assignment: CDR1 SGHTA and CDR2 FQGNSA. The CDR3 nucleotides are TGTGCCAGCAGCTTAGTAGGGACAACTCTACGGGGAGATACGCAGTATTTT. This translates into CASSLVGTTLRGDTQYF.

This sequence joins TRBV5-1 and TRBJ2-1; TRBD1 matches 12 bases. The DNA end is more similar to TRBJ1-2, so the J call may be wrong. The V gene's germline CDR1 is SGHRS and CDR2 YFSETQ. The CDR3 is 14 residues long. CDR3 amino acids: CASSSGQGAWGYTF. Written as DNA, the CDR3 is TGCGCCAGCAGCTCGGGACAGGGGGCTTGGGGCTACACCTTC.

The chain is built from TRBV4-1 and TRBJ1-3, with D unclear. The CDR3 consists of 17 residues. V was shortened by 4 bases and J by 0 bases, with 16 bases between the two germline ends. Germline CDR1 MGHRA, CDR2 YSYEKL. This CDR3 is CASSPRALADSGNTIYF. The CDR3 coding sequence is TGCGCCAGCAGCCCCCGAGCCCTGGCCGACTCTGGAAACACCATATATTTT.

This clonotype was detected only a few times. The chain recombines TRBV18 with TRBJ2-7; the D is unclear. Germline V gene data show CDR1 as KGHSH and CDR2 as LQKENI. CDR3 length: 13 residues. V was clipped by 6 bases and J by 3 bases, with 12 bases between them. CDR3 sequence: CASSENRVYEQYF. CDR3 nucleotides: TGTGCCAGCTCCGAAAATAGGGTCTACGAGCAGTACTTC.

This clonotype has a handful of counts. The V gene is TRBV5-1, the J gene TRBJ2-1; 9 nucleotides line up with TRBD1. Looked up from germline, CDR1 is SGHRS and CDR2 is YFSETQ. The J segment lost 5 bases and the V segment lost 2 bases, leaving 5 bases of the junction unmatched. The CDR3 spans 15 residues. CDR3 amino acids: CASSLGTGKHNEQFF. The CDR3 DNA reads TGCGCCAGCAGCTTAGGGACAGGGAAACACAATGAGCAGTTCTTC.

Points on this clonotype: This may be a read error, as it is one base from a much larger clone. The rearrangement joins TRBV7-6 to TRBJ1-1; 7 bases line up with TRBD1. The CDR3 totals 16 residues. Per germline, CDR1 SGHVS and CDR2 FNYEAQ. CDR3 loop: CVSSLAGGTAHTEAFF. The DNA for the CDR3 is TGTGTCAGCAGCTTAGCCGGCGGGACAGCACACACTGAAGCTTTCTTT.

The rearrangement uses TRBV15 and TRBJ2-1; 15 bases are shared with TRBD2. The CDR3 length is 19 residues. The germline V gene encodes CDR1 LNHNV and CDR2 YYDKDF (reference sequence). J gave up 7 bases and V 0 bases, and 10 bases lay outside the gene matches. CDR3 residues: CATSRDVGTSGGLANEQFF. The CDR3 DNA reads as TGTGCCACCAGCAGAGATGTTGGGACTAGCGGGGGGTTGGCAAATGAGCAGTTCTTC.

This clonotype was observed a handful of times. This chain connects TRBV7-9 to TRBJ2-5; TRBD1 aligns across 7 bases. The germline CDR1 and CDR2 sequences are SEHNR and FQNEAQ (reference sequence). V was pared by 6 bases and J by 2 bases, with 9 bases of the junction left unmatched. The CDR3 length is 15 residues. The DNA of the CDR3 is TGTGCCAGCAGTATGAGGACAGGACCACAAGAGACCCAGTACTTC. Residues: CASSMRTGPQETQYF.

This clonotype appeared a few times. The chain is built from TRBV20-1 and TRBJ2-4; D is ambiguous. The DNA end is more similar to TRBJ2-7, so the J call may be wrong. Germline V gene data show CDR1 as DFQATT and CDR2 as SNEGSKA (reference sequence). CDR3 length: 15 residues. CDR3 sequence reads: CSARPPSSKRYEQYF. The CDR3 DNA reads as TGCAGTGCTAGACCGCCCAGTAGTAAGCGCTACGAGCAGTACTTC.

The sample holds a few counts of this clonotype. The CDR3, as DNA: TGTGCCAGCAGTTGGTACAATGAGCAGTTCTTC. Translation: CASSWYNEQFF. The V and J genes are TRBV12-3 or TRBV12-4 and TRBJ2-1; D is uncertain. V was trimmed by 4 bases and J by 4 bases, leaving 2 bases between them. The CDR3 is 11 amino acids.

This clonotype was seen more than once but under ten times. The genes are TRBV19 and TRBJ2-6; a weak D match, TRBD2 (5 bases). Germline values: CDR1 LNHDA, CDR2 SQIVND (reference sequence). The CDR3 length is 18 residues. V was clipped by 6 bases and J by 8 bases, with 26 bases between them. CDR3 nucleotides: TGTGCCAGTAGCAACCTAGGAGTCAGACTCGTCGGGACCAACGTCCTGACTTTC. Its protein is CASSNLGVRLVGTNVLTF.

This clonotype has just a few counts. This chain uses TRBV12-3 or TRBV12-4 with TRBJ1-1, with D possibly matching TRBD1 (5 bases). V gave up 7 bases and J gave up 1 base, with 13 bases separating them. The CDR3 loop spans 14 amino acids. CDR3 sequence: CASIPRGSNTEAFF. The DNA of the CDR3 is TGTGCCAGCATCCCCCGGGGGTCGAACACTGAAGCTTTCTTT.

This clonotype was seen a few times. The chain is built from TRBV20-1 and TRBJ2-1; 7 bases map to TRBD1. V dropped 7 bases and J dropped 4; count of bases not matched to a gene: 7. The CDR3 spans 13 residues. Per the germline V gene, CDR1 is DFQATT and CDR2 is SNEGSKA (reference sequence). The CDR3 is CSVWTGNYNEQFF. The CDR3 DNA follows: TGCAGTGTTTGGACAGGAAATTACAATGAGCAGTTCTTC.

At least ten counts were recorded for this clonotype. This chain uses TRBV4-1 with TRBJ2-7; the D gene could be TRBD1 or TRBD2 (5 bases each). The ends were cut back, 1 base at V and 4 bases at J, with 8 bases in the middle. The CDR3 totals 13 residues. In germline, CDR1 is MGHRA, CDR2 YSYEKL. CDR3: CASSQGGSYEQYF. The CDR3 coding sequence is TGCGCCAGCAGCCAAGGGGGGAGTTACGAGCAGTACTTC.

V gene TRBV12-3 or TRBV12-4 combines with J gene TRBJ2-4, with 15 bases aligning to TRBD2. Trimming at V came to 5 bases and at J to 9 bases, leaving 8 bases not matched to a gene. The CDR3 totals 16 residues. CDR3 DNA sequence: TGTGCCAGCAGTGGACTAGCGGGAGGGCCTGAGGGCATTCAGTACTTC. The encoded protein is CASSGLAGGPEGIQYF.

This clonotype was picked up a small number of times. The V call is TRBV5-1, the J call TRBJ2-5; the match to TRBD2 covers 7 bases. The CDR3 sequence is 15 residues long. The trim removed 4 bases at V and 1 base at J, leaving 7 bases unmatched. Germline CDR1 and CDR2: SGHRS and YFSETQ. CDR3 coding DNA: TGCGCCAGCAGCCCCTATCGGGGGGTCCAAGAGACCCAGTACTTC. Translation: CASSPYRGVQETQYF.

The gene calls are TRBV5-1 and TRBJ1-1; no reliable D call. Trimming left V 2 bases short and J 1 base short, with 18 bases between. Germline CDR1 is SGHRS and CDR2 is YFSETQ. The CDR3 sequence is 17 residues long. CDR3 bases: TGCGCCAGCAGCTTCGGGCTCGTAGGAGGCCCGAACACTGAAGCTTTCTTT. Encoded protein: CASSFGLVGGPNTEAFF.

This chain joins TRBV2 and TRBJ2-7; D call uncertain. CDR1 SNHLY and CDR2 FYNNEI come from the germline V gene. Trimming took off 6 bases at V and 2 bases at J, with 11 bases between the two ends. CDR3 length: 13 residues. CDR3 sequence: CASRDGEPYEQYF. CDR3 DNA: TGTGCCAGCAGGGACGGAGAGCCCTACGAGCAGTACTTC. The full variable domain, completed using reference TRBV2 and TRBJ2-7, is EPEVTQTPSHQVTQMGQEVILRCVPISNHLYFYWYRQILGQKVEFLVSFYNNEISEKSEIFDDQFSVERPDGSNFTLKIRSTKLEDSAMYFCASRDGEPYEQYFGPGTRLTVT.

This clonotype was observed a handful of times. The chain employs TRBV6-4 and TRBJ2-1; the match to TRBD2 covers 12 bases. The CDR3 has 15 amino acids. Looked up from germline, CDR1 is MRHNA and CDR2 is SNTAGT. J gave up 7 bases and V 4 bases, and 5 bases lay outside the gene matches. The CDR3 protein is CASSVSGTSGNEQFF. CDR3 nucleotide sequence: TGTGCCAGCAGTGTATCCGGGACTAGCGGGAATGAGCAGTTCTTC.

This chain joins TRBV29-1 and TRBJ2-1; D remains unclear. V shed 4 bases and J shed 5 bases, with 12 bases lying between them. Germline V gene lookup returns CDR1 SQVTM and CDR2 ANQGSEA. The length of the CDR3 is 13 residues. Written as DNA, the CDR3 is TGCAGCGTTGTGGTCCGCACCCACAATGAGCAGTTCTTC. It translates to CSVVVRTHNEQFF.

This clonotype was counted only a few times. This chain links TRBV20-1 with TRBJ1-2, with 7 bases matching TRBD1. V trimming: 5 bases; J trimming: 4 bases; junction bases outside the gene matches: 4. Germline lookup yields CDR1 DFQATT and CDR2 SNEGSKA (reference sequence). CDR3 length: 12 residues. The CDR3 reads CSALQGSYGYTF. CDR3 DNA: TGCAGTGCTTTACAGGGGAGCTATGGCTACACCTTC.

This clonotype was recorded a few times. The genes are TRBV10-3 and TRBJ2-5; D is unclear. The CDR3 spans 11 residues. Trimming removed 3 bases from V and 5 bases from J, with 4 bases in between. Germline values: CDR1 ENHRY, CDR2 SYGVKD. The CDR3 nucleotides are TGTGCCATCAGTGAATTTGAGACCCAGTACTTC. It encodes CAISEFETQYF.

This clonotype was picked up a small number of times. CDR3 coding DNA: TGTGCCAGCAGCCAAACTAGCGGGGCCTACAATGAGCAGTTCTTC. Encoded protein: CASSQTSGAYNEQFF. J is TRBJ2-1 and V is TRBV3-1, with 10 bases aligning to TRBD2. V shed 2 bases, J shed 2 bases, and the junction held 0 bases outside the gene matches. CDR3 size: 15 residues. Germline CDR1 and CDR2: LGHDT and YNNKEL (reference sequence).

The rearrangement links TRBV7-9 to TRBJ2-1; D gene uncertain. The CDR3 sequence is 13 residues long. The germline gives CDR1 SEHNR, CDR2 FQNEAQ (reference sequence). V was trimmed by 1 base and J by 4 bases, leaving 5 bases between them. The CDR3 sequence is CASSLGEYNEQFF. Here the CDR3 DNA reads TGTGCCAGCAGCTTAGGCGAGTACAATGAGCAGTTCTTC.

This chain connects TRBV7-9 to TRBJ2-7; D gene uncertain. CDR1 and CDR2 (germline): SEHNR, FQNEAQ (reference sequence). The CDR3 length is 12 residues. Trimming removed 4 bases from V and 5 bases from J, with 9 bases in between. This CDR3 is CASSYHGHEQYF. As DNA, the CDR3 is TGTGCCAGCAGCTATCATGGTCACGAGCAGTACTTC.